The clone carrying this TCR beta chain was counted ten times or more. Preparation of the TCRbeta library used unique molecular identifiers. TCRdb independently ran MiXCR on the PCR reads; one entry per CDR3 protein. Of about 610,000 distinct CDR3 sequences listed, roughly a tenth are singletons. This sample is drawn from a study of T-cell reconstitution after alpha-beta-depleted transplantation in children. V lost 4 bases and J 4 bases, leaving 11 bases between the germline ends. The CDR3 has 14 amino acids. The chain has TRBV12-3 or TRBV12-4 and TRBJ1-3; D gene unclear. Sample: PBMCs from the stem cell graft donor, taken from the stem cell graft. The TCR comes from a human donor who donated a stem cell graft to a child with acute myeloid leukemia. The CDR3 nucleotides read TGTGCCAGCAGTTCGTGGGGATCCGGAAACACCATATATTTT. Protein sequence: CASSSWGSGNTIYF.